This T cell receptor (beta chain) derives from a study of radiotherapy plus CTLA-4 blockade in lung cancer. The germline V gene encodes CDR1 LNHNV and CDR2 YYDKDF (reference sequence). The CDR3 consists of 15 residues. With 3 bases clipped from V and 6 bases from J, the junction kept 5 bases outside the gene matches. Sequenced by immunoSEQ multiplex PCR; TCRdb stores in-frame clones only, minus some. The table includes about 48,000 clones, 80% to 90% detected once. With regard to this clone: What it recognizes is unknown.

Study-wide results and caveats: Tumor-origin TCR clones grew in blood after radiotherapy plus ipilimumab.

V usage is TRBV15 and J usage is TRBJ2-1; TRBD2 matches at 10 bases. This TCR derives from a human donor with non-small cell lung cancer that progressed on radiotherapy plus ipilimumab. Some clones in this sample may be carry-over from other donors' samples. The sequenced sample was peripheral blood, obtained from a patient treated with radiotherapy plus ipilimumab. CDR3 in amino acids: CATSSSSGGVNEQFF. The CDR3 nucleotides read TGTGCCACCAGCAGTTCTAGCGGGGGTGTCAATGAGCAGTTCTTC.